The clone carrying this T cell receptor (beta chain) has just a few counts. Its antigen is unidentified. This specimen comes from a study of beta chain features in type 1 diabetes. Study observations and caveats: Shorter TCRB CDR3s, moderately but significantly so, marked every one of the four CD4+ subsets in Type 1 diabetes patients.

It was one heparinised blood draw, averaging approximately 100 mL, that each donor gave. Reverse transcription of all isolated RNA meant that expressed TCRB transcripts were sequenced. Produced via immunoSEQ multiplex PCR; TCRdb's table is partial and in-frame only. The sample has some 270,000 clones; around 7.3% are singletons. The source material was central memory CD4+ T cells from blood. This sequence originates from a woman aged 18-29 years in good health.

CDR3 region: CASSLGTQGETQYF. For the CDR3, the DNA is TGCGCCAGCAGCTTGGGGACTCAGGGGGAGACCCAGTACTTC. J is TRBJ2-5 and V is TRBV5-1; D is perhaps TRBD1 (6 bases). Germline V lookup: CDR1 SGHRS, CDR2 YFSETQ. V was shortened by 0 bases and J by 5 bases, with 11 bases between the two germline ends. The CDR3 runs to 14 residues.